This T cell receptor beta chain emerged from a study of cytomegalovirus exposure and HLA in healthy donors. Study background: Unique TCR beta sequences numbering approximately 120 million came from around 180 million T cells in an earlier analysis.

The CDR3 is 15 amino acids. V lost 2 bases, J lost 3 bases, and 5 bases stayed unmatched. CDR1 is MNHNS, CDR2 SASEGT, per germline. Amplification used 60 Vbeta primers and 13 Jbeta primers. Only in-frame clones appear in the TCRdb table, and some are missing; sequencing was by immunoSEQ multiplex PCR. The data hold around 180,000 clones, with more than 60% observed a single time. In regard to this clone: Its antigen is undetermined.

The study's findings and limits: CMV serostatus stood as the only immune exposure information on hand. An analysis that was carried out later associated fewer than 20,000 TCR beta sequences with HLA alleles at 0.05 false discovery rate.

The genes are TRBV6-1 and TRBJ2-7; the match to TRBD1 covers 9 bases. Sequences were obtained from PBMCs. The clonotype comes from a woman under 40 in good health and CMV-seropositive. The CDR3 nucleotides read TGTGCCAGCAGTGAAATGGACAGGGGTCTCTACGAGCAGTACTTC. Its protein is CASSEMDRGLYEQYF.